A selection of T cell receptor beta chains follows, all from one sample in a study of human T cells and chemical hapten exposure. Each CDR3 protein gets one entry after TCRdb re-called the RACE reads with MiXCR. The sample has roughly 180,000 distinct CDR3 sequences, more than 14% seen once; the top ten hold 1.7%. The source material was whole blood, sampled in connection with sensitization to the hapten diphenylcyclopropenone (DPC). All receptors come from a woman aged 25 to 39 with alopecia areata. Some clones in this sample may be carry-over from other donors' samples. Each CDR3 is given with its conserved first and last residue. The D gene is left open where the match is weak. Expanded clones are given a class, and other clones once, few, many or no size at all.

clone size: many; V gene: TRBV20-1; D gene: TRBD2; J gene: TRBJ2-7; CDR3 protein: CSARPTSAIYEQYF; CDR3 DNA: TGCAGTGCTCGCCCGACTAGCGCGATCTACGAGCAGTACTTC
clone size: NA; V gene: TRBV11-2; D gene: NA; J gene: TRBJ2-1; CDR3 protein: CASSETRYNEQFF; CDR3 DNA: TGTGCCAGCAGCGAGACACGGTACAATGAGCAGTTCTTC
clone size: many; V gene: TRBV7-9; D gene: NA; J gene: TRBJ2-5; CDR3 protein: CASSSVGTIQETQYF; CDR3 DNA: TGTGCCAGCAGTTCGGTCGGGACAATCCAAGAGACCCAGTACTTC
clone size: NA; V gene: TRBV28; D gene: NA; J gene: TRBJ1-5; CDR3 protein: CASSTGTAFSNQPQHF; CDR3 DNA: TGTGCCAGCAGTACGGGGACGGCCTTTAGCAATCAGCCCCAGCATTTT
clone size: many; V gene: TRBV5-5; D gene: TRBD1; J gene: TRBJ1-5; CDR3 protein: CASSLSGGSGNQPQHF; CDR3 DNA: TGTGCCAGCAGCTTGTCAGGGGGCAGCGGCAATCAGCCCCAGCATTTT
clone size: NA; V gene: TRBV4-3; D gene: NA; J gene: TRBJ1-1; CDR3 protein: CASSVGEDTEAFF; CDR3 DNA: TGCGCCAGCAGTGTAGGGGAGGACACTGAAGCTTTCTTT
clone size: many; V gene: TRBV14; D gene: NA; J gene: TRBJ1-2; CDR3 protein: CASSQLARAQGGYTF; CDR3 DNA: TGTGCCAGCAGCCAACTCGCCAGGGCCCAAGGTGGCTACACCTTC
clone size: NA; V gene: TRBV9; D gene: TRBD2; J gene: TRBJ2-1; CDR3 protein: CASSVPSAGVVDEQFF; CDR3 DNA: TGTGCCAGCAGCGTCCCTTCAGCGGGAGTTGTAGATGAGCAGTTCTTC
clone size: NA; V gene: TRBV21-1; D gene: NA; J gene: TRBJ2-1; CDR3 protein: CASSKQLAGAHNEQFF; CDR3 DNA: TGTGCCAGCAGCAAACAACTAGCGGGAGCCCACAATGAGCAGTTCTTC
clone size: few; V gene: TRBV7-9; D gene: NA; J gene: TRBJ2-1; CDR3 protein: CASSTFGGTSYNEQFF; CDR3 DNA: TGTGCCAGCAGCACATTTGGGGGAACCTCCTACAATGAGCAGTTCTTC
clone size: NA; V gene: TRBV20-1; D gene: NA; J gene: TRBJ2-1; CDR3 protein: CSAYYRDLQFF; CDR3 DNA: TGCAGTGCTTATTACCGGGACTTGCAGTTCTTC
clone size: NA; V gene: TRBV4-3; D gene: TRBD1; J gene: TRBJ2-3; CDR3 protein: CASSQDRARGQDTQYF; CDR3 DNA: TGCGCCAGCAGCCAAGATCGAGCTAGGGGGCAAGATACGCAGTATTTT
clone size: many; V gene: TRBV5-1; D gene: NA; J gene: TRBJ1-6; CDR3 protein: CASSLDRPDNSPLHF; CDR3 DNA: TGCGCCAGCAGCTTGGACAGGCCTGATAATTCACCCCTCCACTTT